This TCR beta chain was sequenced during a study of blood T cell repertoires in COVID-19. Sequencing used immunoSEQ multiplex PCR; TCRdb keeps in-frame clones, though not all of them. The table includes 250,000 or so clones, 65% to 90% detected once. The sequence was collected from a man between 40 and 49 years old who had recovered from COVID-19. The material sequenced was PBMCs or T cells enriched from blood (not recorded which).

CDR3 amino acids: CASSQRQGAGEKLFF. For the CDR3, the DNA is TGCGCCAGCAGCCAACGGCAGGGGGCCGGGGAAAAACTGTTTTTT. V gene TRBV4-1 combines with J gene TRBJ1-4, with 8 bases that match TRBD1. V shed 2 bases, J shed 8 bases, and the junction held 7 bases outside the gene matches. CDR1 MGHRA and CDR2 YSYEKL come from the germline V gene. This CDR3 spans 15 amino acids.